This TCR beta chain is from a study of blood T cells in healthy people across ages. About the research overall: For every two T cells, template switching captured about one barcoded beta molecule.

Trimming took 3 bases from V and 7 from J, leaving 12 bases between them. CDR3 length: 14 residues. Findings of the study overall: Naive CD4+ cells and diversity were both higher in long-lived donors than in aged donors.

Each sample provided at least 5 micrograms of extracted total RNA. The sample holds a few counts of this clonotype. The antigen is not known. A sample-barcoded 5' primer and a J-beta primer mix were used in a second PCR of about 7 to 11 cycles. TCRdb analysed the 5' RACE reads with MiXCR anew, one entry per CDR3 protein. The repertoire holds around 1,000,000 distinct CDR3 sequences, with under 30% as singletons. These data were also filed under a second study, of T cells of mothers and their children. From that second work: Normalized overlap was always slightly, never significantly, higher in related than unrelated mother-child pairs.

The receptor was derived from a girl aged 2 to 9 in good health. The chain joins TRBV12-3 or TRBV12-4 to TRBJ2-2; possible D gene TRBD1, 5 bases. Sequences were obtained from blood. The CDR3 sequence is CASSFNLGDGELFF. The CDR3 region has the DNA TGTGCCAGCAGTTTTAATTTAGGGGACGGGGAGCTGTTTTTT.